Included here is one T cell receptor beta chain sequence, with context. Its antigen remains unidentified. The data are from a study of CD8 T cells in ankylosing spondylitis. Broader study findings: Matched ankylosing spondylitis synovial fluid reportedly contained a significantly enriched population of disease-linked clones. CD8+ by phenotype, disease-linked clones were relatively rare in peripheral blood. Ankylosing spondylitis blood seemed to carry a telltale TCR beta motif made of under ten highly homologous variants.

Construction of TCR beta libraries was performed using quantitative 5'-RACE with molecular barcodes. TCRdb independently ran MiXCR on the 5' RACE reads; one entry per CDR3 protein. The data show a few hundred thousand distinct CDR3 sequences, 9.5% to 15% seen once. The CDR3 is 17 residues long. Trimming left V 3 bases short and J 9 bases short, with 23 bases between. Germline V gene sequence: CDR1 KGHDR, CDR2 SFDVKD. The TCR originated in a male donor with ankylosing spondylitis. Sequencing used blood, either unsorted or a sorted T cell fraction (not recorded which). The chain carries TRBV24-1 and TRBJ2-1; TRBD2 is a possible D gene (8 bases). The chain's CDR3 is CATSDPGTEGLAPEQFF. CDR3 nucleotides: TGTGCCACCAGTGATCCCGGGACAGAAGGACTAGCCCCTGAGCAGTTCTTC.